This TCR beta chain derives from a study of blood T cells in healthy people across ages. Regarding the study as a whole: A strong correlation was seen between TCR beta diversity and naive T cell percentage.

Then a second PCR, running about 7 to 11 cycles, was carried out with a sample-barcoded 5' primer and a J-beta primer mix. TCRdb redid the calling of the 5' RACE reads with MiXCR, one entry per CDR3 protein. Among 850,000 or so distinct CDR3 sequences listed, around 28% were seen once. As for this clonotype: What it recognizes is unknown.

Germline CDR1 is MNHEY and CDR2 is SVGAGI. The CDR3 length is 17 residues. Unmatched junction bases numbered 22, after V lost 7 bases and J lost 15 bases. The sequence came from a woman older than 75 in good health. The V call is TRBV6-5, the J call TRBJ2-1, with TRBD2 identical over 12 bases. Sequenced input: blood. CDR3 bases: TGTGCCAGCATTTTTAGGGCGGCTAGCGGGGGGGAAGAACGGCGGTTCTTC. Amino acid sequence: CASIFRAASGGEERRFF.